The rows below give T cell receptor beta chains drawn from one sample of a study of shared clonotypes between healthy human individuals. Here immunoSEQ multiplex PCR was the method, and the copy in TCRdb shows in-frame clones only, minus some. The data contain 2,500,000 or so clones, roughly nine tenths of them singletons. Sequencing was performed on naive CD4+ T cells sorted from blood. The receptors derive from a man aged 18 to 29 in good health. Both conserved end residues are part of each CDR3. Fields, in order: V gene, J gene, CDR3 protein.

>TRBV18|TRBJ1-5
CASSPPGGNQPQHF
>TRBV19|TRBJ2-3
CASSGTSGYTDTQYF
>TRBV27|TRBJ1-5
CASRTVWGNQPQHF
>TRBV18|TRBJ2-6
CASSPSGGGANVLTF
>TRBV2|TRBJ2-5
CASSDLAGGQETQYF
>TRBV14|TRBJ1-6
CASSPWVANSPLHF
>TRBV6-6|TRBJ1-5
CASRQDRASSNQPQHF
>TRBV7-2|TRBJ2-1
CASSLGQGRVDEQFF
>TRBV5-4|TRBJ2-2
CASSLGDRGTGELFF
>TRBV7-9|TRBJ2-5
CASSLDLLAVLWGGETQYF
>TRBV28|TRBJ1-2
CASSPGTVLGYTF
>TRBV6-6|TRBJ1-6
CASSYSDTGANSPLHF
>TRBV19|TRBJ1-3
CASSIGIKGSAGNTIYF
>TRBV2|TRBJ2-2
CASKDRGATNTGELFF
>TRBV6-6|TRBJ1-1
CASRQQTEAFF
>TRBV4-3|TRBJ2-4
CASSVSTGAKNIQYF
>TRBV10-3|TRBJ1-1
CAIKGSNTEAFF
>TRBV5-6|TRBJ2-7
CASRKRGGISYEQYF
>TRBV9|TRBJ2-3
CASSAGLAVSTDTQYF
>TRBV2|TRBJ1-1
CASRGQGNTEAFF
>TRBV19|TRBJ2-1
CASSIHGGGEQFF
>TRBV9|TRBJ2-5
CASSSGLVAGEFGETQYF
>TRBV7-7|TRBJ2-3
CASSLGSGTDTQYF
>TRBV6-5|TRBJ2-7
CASSQGPGRGGEQYF
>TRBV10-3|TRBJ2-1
CAISPGLAGGPNEQFF
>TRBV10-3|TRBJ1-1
CAITEAEGAGTEAFF
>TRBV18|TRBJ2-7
CASSQTGTGGHEQYF
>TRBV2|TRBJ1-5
CASSAVDRVQPQHF
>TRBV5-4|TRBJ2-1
CASSLELTSSYNEQFF
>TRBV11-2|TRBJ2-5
CASSSPPGGGRQETQYF
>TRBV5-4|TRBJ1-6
CASRPDRGGGLYNSPLHF
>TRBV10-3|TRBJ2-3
CAIGLAGGPDTQYF
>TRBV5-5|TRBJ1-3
CASSWDNRFSGNTIYF
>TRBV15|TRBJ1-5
CASSEGIQPQHF
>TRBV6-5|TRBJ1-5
CASSSVGQPQHF
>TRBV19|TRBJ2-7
CASSIDRLAGGPGSYEQYF
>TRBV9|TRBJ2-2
CASSVTQNTGELFF
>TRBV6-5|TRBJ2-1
CASSQLNEQFF
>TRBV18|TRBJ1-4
CASSPLPGQGDEKLFF
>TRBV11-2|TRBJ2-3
CASSLRGAYTDTQYF